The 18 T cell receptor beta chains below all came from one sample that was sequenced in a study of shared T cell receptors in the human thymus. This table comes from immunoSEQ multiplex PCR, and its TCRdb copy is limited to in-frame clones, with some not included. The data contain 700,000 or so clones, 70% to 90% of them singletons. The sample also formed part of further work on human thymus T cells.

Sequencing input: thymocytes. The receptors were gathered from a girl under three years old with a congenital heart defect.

The CDR3 DNA sequence: TGTGCCAGCAGTCCGACAGGGCGCTCCTACGAGCAGTACTTC. It yields the protein CASSPTGRSYEQYF. The rearrangement joins TRBV28 to TRBJ2-7; TRBD1 agrees at 7 bases. The CDR3 consists of 14 residues. The junction had 4 bases not matched to a gene; V was cut back by 5 bases and J by 0 bases. The V gene's germline CDR1 is MDHEN and CDR2 SYDVKM.

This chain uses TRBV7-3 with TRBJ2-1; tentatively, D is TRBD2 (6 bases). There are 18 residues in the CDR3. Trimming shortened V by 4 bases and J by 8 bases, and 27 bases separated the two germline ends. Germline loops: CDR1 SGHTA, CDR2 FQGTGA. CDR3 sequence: CASSSQRRGRIRSDEQFF. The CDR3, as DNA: TGTGCCAGCAGCTCCCAAAGGAGGGGTAGGATTCGGTCGGATGAGCAGTTCTTC.

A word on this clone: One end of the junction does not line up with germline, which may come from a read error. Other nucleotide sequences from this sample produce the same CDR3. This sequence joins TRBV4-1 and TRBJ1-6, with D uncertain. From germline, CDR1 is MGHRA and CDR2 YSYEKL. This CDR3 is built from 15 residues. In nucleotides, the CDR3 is TGCGCCAGCAGCCACCCCTCGGGTTTAAATTCCCCCCTCCACTTT. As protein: CASSHPSGLNSPLHF.

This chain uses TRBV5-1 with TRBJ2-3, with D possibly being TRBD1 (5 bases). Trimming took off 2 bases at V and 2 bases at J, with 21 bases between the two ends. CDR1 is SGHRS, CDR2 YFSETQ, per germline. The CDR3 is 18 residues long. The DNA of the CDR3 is TGCGCCAGCAGCTTTGGGTACTCCCAGGGCCCCGACACAGATACGCAGTATTTT. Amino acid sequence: CASSFGYSQGPDTDTQYF. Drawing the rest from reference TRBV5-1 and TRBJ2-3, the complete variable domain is KAGVTQTPRYLIKTRGQQVTLSCSPISGHRSVSWYQQTPGQGLQFLFEYFSETQRNKGNFPGRFSGRQFSNSRSEMNVSTLELGDSALYLCASSFGYSQGPDTDTQYFGPGTRLTVL.

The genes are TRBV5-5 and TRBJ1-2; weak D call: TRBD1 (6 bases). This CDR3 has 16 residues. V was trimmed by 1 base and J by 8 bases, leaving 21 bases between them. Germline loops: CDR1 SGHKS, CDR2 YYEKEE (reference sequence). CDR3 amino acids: CASSLYMGGALWGYTF. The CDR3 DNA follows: TGTGCCAGCAGCTTGTATATGGGGGGGGCCCTCTGGGGCTACACCTTC.

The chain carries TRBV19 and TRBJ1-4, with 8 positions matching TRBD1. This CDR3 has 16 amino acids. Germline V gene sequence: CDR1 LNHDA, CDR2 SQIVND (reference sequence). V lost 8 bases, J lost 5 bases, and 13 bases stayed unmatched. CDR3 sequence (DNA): TGTGCCAGTTCAGGGGGCGGCCATTTCCGGAATGAAAAACTGTTTTTT. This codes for CASSGGGHFRNEKLFF.

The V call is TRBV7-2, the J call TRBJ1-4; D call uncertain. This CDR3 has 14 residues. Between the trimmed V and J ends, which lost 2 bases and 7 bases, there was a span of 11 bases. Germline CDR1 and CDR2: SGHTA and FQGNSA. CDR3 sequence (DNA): TGTGCCAGCAGCTTACGGACTTATAGTGAAAAACTGTTTTTT. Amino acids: CASSLRTYSEKLFF.

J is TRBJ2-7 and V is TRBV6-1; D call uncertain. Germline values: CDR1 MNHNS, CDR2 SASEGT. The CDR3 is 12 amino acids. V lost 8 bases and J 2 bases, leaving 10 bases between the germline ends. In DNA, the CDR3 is TGTGCCAGCGGTGGCGGCACCTACGAGCAGTACTTC. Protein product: CASGGGTYEQYF.

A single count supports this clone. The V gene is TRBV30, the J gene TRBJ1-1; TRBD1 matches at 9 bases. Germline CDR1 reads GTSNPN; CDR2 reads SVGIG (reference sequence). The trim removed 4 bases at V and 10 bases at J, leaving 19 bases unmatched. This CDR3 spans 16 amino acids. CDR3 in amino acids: CAWTGWTGEFTQRAFF. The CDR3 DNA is TGTGCCTGGACCGGTTGGACAGGGGAGTTCACCCAACGAGCTTTCTTT.

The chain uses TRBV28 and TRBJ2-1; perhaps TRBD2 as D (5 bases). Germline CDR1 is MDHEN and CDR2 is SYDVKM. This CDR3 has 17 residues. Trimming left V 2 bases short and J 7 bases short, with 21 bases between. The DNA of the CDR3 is TGTGCCAGCAGTTTAAGCCCAAATCCGGAGGCCAGGAATGAGCAGTTCTTC. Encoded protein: CASSLSPNPEARNEQFF.

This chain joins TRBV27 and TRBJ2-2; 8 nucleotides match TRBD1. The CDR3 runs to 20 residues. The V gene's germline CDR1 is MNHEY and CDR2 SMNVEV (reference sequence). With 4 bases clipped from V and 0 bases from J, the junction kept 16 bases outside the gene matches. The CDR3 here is CASSSTCGTGSPPNTGELFF. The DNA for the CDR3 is TGTGCCAGCAGTTCCACCTGCGGGACAGGATCACCCCCGAACACCGGGGAGCTGTTTTTT.

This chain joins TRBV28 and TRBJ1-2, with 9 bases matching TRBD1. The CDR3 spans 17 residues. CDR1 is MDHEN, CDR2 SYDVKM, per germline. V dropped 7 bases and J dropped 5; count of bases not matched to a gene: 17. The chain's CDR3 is CASTSHGDRVGGYGYTF. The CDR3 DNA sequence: TGTGCCAGCACCTCCCACGGGGACAGGGTGGGAGGGTATGGCTACACCTTC.

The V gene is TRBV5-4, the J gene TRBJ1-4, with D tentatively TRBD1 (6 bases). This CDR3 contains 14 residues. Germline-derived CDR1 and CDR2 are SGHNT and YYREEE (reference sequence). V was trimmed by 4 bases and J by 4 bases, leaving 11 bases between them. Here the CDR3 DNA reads TGTGCCAGCAGCCCCGGACAGTTTAATGAAAAACTGTTTTTT. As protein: CASSPGQFNEKLFF. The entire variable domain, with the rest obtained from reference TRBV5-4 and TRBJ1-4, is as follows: ETGVTQSPTHLIKTRGQQVTLRCSSQSGHNTVSWYQQALGQGPQFIFQYYREEENGRGNFPPRFSGLQFPNYSSELNVNALELDDSALYLCASSPGQFNEKLFFGSGTQLSVL.

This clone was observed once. CDR3 nucleotide sequence: TGCGCCAGCAGCCTAGCCTCAGGGGCAAACACTGAAGCTTTCTTT. Translation gives CASSLASGANTEAFF. V gene TRBV5-1 combines with J gene TRBJ1-1; possibly TRBD1 for D (6 bases). This CDR3 has 15 amino acids. CDR1 SGHRS and CDR2 YFSETQ come from the germline V gene. The V end was cut by 4 bases, the J end by 2 bases, with 15 bases between.

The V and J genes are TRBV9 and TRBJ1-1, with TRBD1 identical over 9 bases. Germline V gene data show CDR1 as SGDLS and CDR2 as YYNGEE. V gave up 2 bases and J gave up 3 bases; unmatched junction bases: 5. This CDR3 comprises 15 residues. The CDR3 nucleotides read TGTGCCAGCAGCGTGGGACAGGGTGCGGACACTGAAGCTTTCTTT. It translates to CASSVGQGADTEAFF.

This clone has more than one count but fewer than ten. CDR3 sequence: CASSLGTGRTEAFF. CDR3 DNA sequence: TGCGCCAGCAGCCTTGGGACAGGACGGACTGAAGCTTTCTTT. The chain recombines TRBV4-3 with TRBJ1-1, with TRBD1 matching over 8 bases. The CDR3 extends over 14 amino acids. The germline CDR1 and CDR2 sequences are LGHNA and YSLEER. Losses at the gene ends were 4 bases for V and 5 bases for J; bases not matched to a gene: 6.

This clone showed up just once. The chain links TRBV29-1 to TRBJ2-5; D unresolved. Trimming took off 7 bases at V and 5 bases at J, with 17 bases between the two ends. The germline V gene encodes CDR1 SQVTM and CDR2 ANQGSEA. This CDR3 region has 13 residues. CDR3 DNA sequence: TGCAGCGGCGTATCCGCGAAGATGGAGACCCAGTACTTC. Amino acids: CSGVSAKMETQYF.

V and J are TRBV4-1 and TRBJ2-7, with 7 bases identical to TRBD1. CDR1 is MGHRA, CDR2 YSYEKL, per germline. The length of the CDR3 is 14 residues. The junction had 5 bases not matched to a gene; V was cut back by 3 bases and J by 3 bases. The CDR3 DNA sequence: TGCGCCAGCAGCCATGGGACAGCCCTCTACGAGCAGTACTTC. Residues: CASSHGTALYEQYF.